What follows are 4 T cell receptor beta chains derived from one specimen sequenced in a study of T cell repertoires in cytomegalovirus infection. The antigens these receptors bind are not known. Using its own MiXCR run on the reads, TCRdb lists one record per CDR3 protein. The sample holds around 900,000 distinct CDR3 sequences, around 32% seen once. Material: cultured CD8+ T cells from PBMCs, obtained from culture after CMV antigen stimulation. These receptors were obtained from a human donor in good health (CMV status not recorded). Some clones in this sample may be carry-over from other donors' samples.

This clonotype was seen more than once but under ten times. V gene TRBV28 combines with J gene TRBJ1-1, with 7 bases identical to TRBD1. The CDR3 covers 14 residues. Germline CDR1 and CDR2: MDHEN and SYDVKM. V lost 2 bases and J lost 7; bases outside the gene matches: 7. This CDR3 reads CASSLKPGQSEAFF. CDR3 sequence (DNA): TGTGCCAGCAGTTTAAAACCGGGACAGAGTGAAGCTTTCTTT.

The genes are TRBV11-1 and TRBJ2-7; TRBD2 is a possible D gene (6 bases). The V end was cut by 4 bases, the J end by 0 bases, with 25 bases between. Germline V gene sequence: CDR1 SGHAT, CDR2 FQDESV (reference sequence). The length of the CDR3 is 19 residues. The DNA for the CDR3 is TGTGCCAGCAGCTCAGGGATCTTGCACCTCCCGGGACTCTCCTACGAGCAGTACGTC. Translating it yields CASSSGILHLPGLSYEQYV.

This chain links TRBV20-1 with TRBJ1-4; TRBD1 might be the D (5 bases). In germline, CDR1 is DFQATT, CDR2 SNEGSKA (reference sequence). With 5 bases removed from V and 6 bases from J, the gap between germline ends came to 19 bases. The CDR3 extends over 15 amino acids. The CDR3 region is CSAGHTQVAHEKLFF. DNA of the CDR3: TGCAGTGCTGGACACACACAGGTTGCCCATGAAAAACTGTTTTTT.

The chain couples TRBV7-9 to TRBJ1-3; D is uncertain. The germline V and J ends were trimmed by 7 bases and 7 bases, with 11 bases remaining between them. The CDR3 is 12 residues long. The germline V gene encodes CDR1 SEHNR and CDR2 FQNEAQ (reference sequence). The CDR3 region has the DNA TGTGCCAGCACCCCCTCGTCGAACACCATATATTTT. Its translation is CASTPSSNTIYF.